This T cell receptor (beta chain) was recorded in a study of naive and memory T cell subsets. The junction had 1 base not matched to a gene; V was cut back by 7 bases and J by 6 bases. The CDR3 is made up of 11 amino acids. CDR1 MNHEY and CDR2 SMNVEV come from the germline V gene (reference sequence). Amplification of ligated cDNA took four PCR rounds with SP2 and nested alpha and beta constant primers. TCRdb re-called the 5' RACE reads through MiXCR, storing one row per CDR3 protein. Found here are roughly 56,000 distinct CDR3 sequences, approximately 7.2% of them singletons; the top ten hold almost 10%. A UMI-containing oligonucleotide was joined by 3' ligation to the TCR cDNA template. This clonotype was seen at least ten times.

The receptor was derived from a male donor in good health. The rearrangement joins TRBV27 to TRBJ2-5; TRBD2 aligns across 8 bases. This CDR3 reads CASTGGKTQYF. The CDR3 coding sequence is TGTGCCAGCACGGGGGGGAAGACCCAGTACTTC.